What follows are 21 T cell receptor beta chains derived from one specimen sequenced in a study of blood T cell repertoires in COVID-19. Assay used: immunoSEQ multiplex PCR; TCRdb lists only in-frame clones, some missing. This table holds around 68,000 clones, around 82% found once. Sequenced sample: peripheral blood. The receptors shown here come from an older man with active COVID-19.

The CDR3 nucleotides are TGCAGCGTTGGGGCAGGGGCGGCCACTGAAGCTTTCTTT. It translates to CSVGAGAATEAFF. J is TRBJ1-1 and V is TRBV29-1, with D maybe TRBD1 (6 bases). The CDR3 has 13 amino acids. Germline V gene sequence: CDR1 SQVTM, CDR2 ANQGSEA. V lost 4 bases and J lost 4, with 13 bases in between.

This chain links TRBV4-1 with TRBJ2-7, with TRBD2 as a possible D gene (6 bases). Germline CDR1 is MGHRA and CDR2 is YSYEKL. V was pared by 1 base and J by 7 bases, with 26 bases between. There are 18 residues in the CDR3. The CDR3 spells CASSQGTTTKGSSAEQYF. The CDR3, as DNA: TGCGCCAGCAGCCAAGGGACTACCACCAAAGGATCCTCAGCGGAGCAGTACTTC.

The rearrangement uses TRBV27 and TRBJ2-2; D uncertain. V lost 2 bases and J 4 bases, leaving 8 bases between the germline ends. The CDR3 covers 14 residues. Germline values: CDR1 MNHEY, CDR2 SMNVEV (reference sequence). CDR3: CASSLDPVTGELFF. CDR3 nucleotides: TGTGCCAGCAGTTTAGATCCGGTCACCGGGGAGCTGTTTTTT.

The rearrangement links TRBV28 to TRBJ2-1, with TRBD2 matching over 8 bases. CDR3 size: 18 residues. Germline CDR1 MDHEN, CDR2 SYDVKM. Trimming took 8 bases from V and 8 from J; bases not matched to a gene: 23. The chain's CDR3 is CASCVVSGMPSPWDEQFF. The CDR3 DNA is TGTGCCAGCTGCGTTGTTAGCGGGATGCCCAGTCCGTGGGATGAGCAGTTCTTC.

This clone was detected only a few times. V and J are TRBV5-1 and TRBJ2-3; TRBD2 matches 12 bases. CDR1 is SGHRS and CDR2 is YFSETQ in the germline V gene. The CDR3 covers 17 residues. Trimming at V came to 4 bases and at J to 3 bases, leaving 9 bases not matched to a gene. CDR3 DNA: TGCGCCAGCAGCCCCCGACTAGCGGGAGATGGAACAGATACGCAGTATTTT. Residues: CASSPRLAGDGTDTQYF. Drawing the rest from reference TRBV5-1 and TRBJ2-3, the complete variable domain is KAGVTQTPRYLIKTRGQQVTLSCSPISGHRSVSWYQQTPGQGLQFLFEYFSETQRNKGNFPGRFSGRQFSNSRSEMNVSTLELGDSALYLCASSPRLAGDGTDTQYFGPGTRLTVL.

The chain has TRBV6-5 and TRBJ2-1, with 8 bases aligning to TRBD2. Germline trimming cut 5 bases from V and 2 bases from J; bases unmatched to any gene: 5. Germline V gene lookup returns CDR1 MNHEY and CDR2 SVGAGI. The CDR3 is 15 residues long. This chain's CDR3 is CASSRAGAPYNEQFF. In DNA, the CDR3 is TGTGCCAGCAGTAGAGCGGGAGCCCCCTACAATGAGCAGTTCTTC.

This clone was detected once. The genes are TRBV7-9 and TRBJ1-6; D unclear. The CDR3 totals 13 residues. Trimming removed 5 bases from V and 10 bases from J, with 12 bases in between. Germline loops: CDR1 SEHNR, CDR2 FQNEAQ (reference sequence). CDR3 sequence reads: CASSPQRESPLHF. DNA for the CDR3: TGTGCCAGCAGCCCCCAGAGGGAATCACCCCTCCACTTT.

The chain couples TRBV6-4 to TRBJ2-2; 9 bases line up with TRBD1. The CDR3 runs to 14 residues. V was pared by 6 bases and J by 7 bases, with 6 bases of the junction left unmatched. Germline V CDR1 and CDR2: MRHNA, SNTAGT. CDR3 region: CASSQDRGYGELFF. CDR3 nucleotide sequence: TGTGCCAGCAGCCAGGACAGGGGTTACGGGGAGCTGTTTTTT.

The chain employs TRBV12-3 or TRBV12-4 and TRBJ1-6; tentatively, D is TRBD1 (6 bases). The CDR3 has 13 residues. V was shortened by 7 bases and J by 6 bases, with 10 bases between the two germline ends. The CDR3 spells CASKGQFNSPLHF. DNA of the CDR3: TGTGCCAGCAAAGGACAGTTTAATTCACCCCTCCACTTT.

The gene calls are TRBV6-5 and TRBJ2-7; TRBD1 agrees at 9 bases. The germline gives CDR1 MNHEY, CDR2 SVGAGI. This CDR3 comprises 15 residues. The V and J ends lost 7 bases and 6 bases, in that order; junction bases with no gene match: 13. This chain's CDR3 is CASIPEPGQGGEQYF. The CDR3 DNA follows: TGTGCCAGCATACCCGAACCGGGACAGGGAGGCGAGCAGTACTTC.

This clone was counted a few times. The chain carries TRBV7-2 and TRBJ2-7; 9 bases map to TRBD1. The CDR3 length is 15 residues. V gave up 3 bases and J gave up 0 bases; unmatched junction bases: 3. Per the germline V gene, CDR1 is SGHTA and CDR2 is FQGNSA. The CDR3: CASSLGTGYSYEQYF. The CDR3, as DNA: TGTGCCAGCAGCTTGGGGACAGGGTACTCCTACGAGCAGTACTTC.

The gene calls are TRBV2 and TRBJ1-6, with D maybe TRBD1 (6 bases). Trimming left V 5 bases short and J 9 bases short, with 14 bases between. The V gene's germline CDR1 is SNHLY and CDR2 FYNNEI. CDR3 length equals 14 residues. CDR3 bases: TGTGCCAGCAGTCCTAGAGGACAGTCTTCACCCCTCCACTTT. As protein: CASSPRGQSSPLHF.

Only one count was recorded for this clone. The V call is TRBV19, the J call TRBJ1-4; no reliable D call. V dropped 3 bases and J dropped 5 bases, with 7 bases sitting between them. Germline CDR1 and CDR2: LNHDA and SQIVND (reference sequence). This CDR3 is 13 amino acids long. The CDR3: CASSMSVNEKLFF. As DNA, the CDR3 is TGTGCCAGTAGTATGTCCGTCAATGAAAAACTGTTTTTT. The full variable domain, completed using reference TRBV19 and TRBJ1-4, is DGGITQSPKYLFRKEGQNVTLSCEQNLNHDAMYWYRQDPGQGLRLIYYSQIVNDFQKGDIAEGYSVSREKKESFPLTVTSAQKNPTAFYLCASSMSVNEKLFFGSGTQLSVL.

The chain has TRBV29-1 and TRBJ1-5, with a weak D call TRBD1 (6 bases). There are 13 residues in the CDR3. V lost 6 bases, J lost 6 bases, and 15 bases lay in between. The V gene's germline CDR1 is SQVTM and CDR2 ANQGSEA. The CDR3 is CSVALTGFQPQHF. The CDR3 DNA reads as TGCAGCGTCGCACTAACAGGGTTTCAGCCCCAGCATTTT.

CDR3 nucleotide sequence: TGTGCCAGCAGTCCCGACAGGTTAGGTCTAGCCAAAAACATTCAGTACTTC. Protein product: CASSPDRLGLAKNIQYF. This chain uses TRBV6-2 or TRBV6-3 with TRBJ2-4, with D possibly matching TRBD1 (6 bases). There are 17 residues in the CDR3. Trimming took off 5 bases at V and 0 bases at J, with 17 bases between the two ends. Germline V gene sequence: CDR1 MNHEY, CDR2 SVGEGT.

This clone has a handful of counts. The chain carries TRBV5-1 and TRBJ2-3; 7 bases line up with TRBD2. The V gene end was trimmed by 3 bases and the J gene end by 3 bases; junction bases not matched to a gene: 10. There are 16 residues in the CDR3. The germline CDR1 and CDR2 sequences are SGHRS and YFSETQ. The CDR3 DNA reads as TGCGCCAGCAGCTCCGGACTAGACGAAAGAACAGATACGCAGTATTTT. Translated, it gives CASSSGLDERTDTQYF.

This chain uses TRBV11-3 with TRBJ2-3, with 9 bases matching TRBD1. This CDR3 is built from 14 residues. Germline CDR1 is SGHNT and CDR2 is YENEEA. V lost 5 bases to trimming and J lost 7 bases; unmatched junction nucleotides: 7. CDR3 sequence (DNA): TGTGCCAGCAGCACCGGGACAGGGACAAATACGCAGTATTTT. It is translated as CASSTGTGTNTQYF.

This chain connects TRBV15 to TRBJ2-7, with 9 bases aligning to TRBD1. This CDR3 is built from 15 residues. The V segment lost 4 bases and the J segment 6 bases; nucleotides outside the gene matches: 10. From germline, CDR1 is LNHNV and CDR2 YYDKDF (reference sequence). CDR3 amino acids: CATSIDRGTSSEQYF. The CDR3, as DNA: TGTGCCACCAGCATTGACAGGGGGACTTCAAGCGAGCAGTACTTC.

This chain uses TRBV6-1 with TRBJ2-7, with D unclear. Between the trimmed V and J ends, which lost 3 bases and 0 bases, there was a span of 27 bases. Germline-derived CDR1 and CDR2 are MNHNS and SASEGT. The CDR3 sequence is 20 residues long. The CDR3 DNA follows: TGTGCCAGCAGTGATTCCCCCCCCTTGGAGAGACTTCTGAACTCCTACGAGCAGTACTTC. This translates into CASSDSPPLERLLNSYEQYF.

This sequence joins TRBV7-2 and TRBJ1-1, with 8 bases that match TRBD1. CDR1 SGHTA and CDR2 FQGNSA come from the germline V gene. With 4 bases clipped from V and 4 bases from J, the junction kept 14 bases outside the gene matches. The CDR3 spans 17 residues. The CDR3 reads CASSSRTGLSLSTEAFF. The CDR3 DNA is TGTGCCAGCAGCTCCAGGACAGGGTTAAGTTTGAGCACTGAAGCTTTCTTT.

V gene TRBV6-6 combines with J gene TRBJ2-3, with no clear D. V was cut by 0 bases and J by 2 bases, with 6 bases left in between. Germline V gene data show CDR1 as MNHNY and CDR2 as SVGAGI (reference sequence). The CDR3 extends over 14 amino acids. The CDR3 protein is CASSYSDTTDTQYF. The CDR3 DNA is TGTGCCAGCAGTTACTCTGACACCACAGATACGCAGTATTTT.